Listed below are T cell receptor beta chains from one sample, sequenced in a study of blood T cell repertoires in COVID-19. Clones were sequenced by immunoSEQ multiplex PCR, and TCRdb holds only the in-frame ones, with some missing. Of 100,000 or so clones in the sample, roughly 80% were seen once. The sequencing input was peripheral blood. The receptors originated from a woman aged 70-85 years with acute or convalescent COVID-19. Both conserved end residues are part of each CDR3. The D gene is left open where the match is weak. Not every row has a clone size; where given, it reads once, few, many or a size class.

>TRBD2|TRBJ2-1|once|14|TRBV29-1
TGCAGCGTTGAAGGCCGGCGGGGGTACAATGAGCAGTTCTTC
CSVEGRRGYNEQFF
>NA|TRBJ2-2|NA|14|TRBV7-3
TGTGCCAGCAGCTTAAGGGCGTACACCGGGGAGCTGTTTTTT
CASSLRAYTGELFF
>TRBD1|TRBJ2-3|NA|16|TRBV11-2
TGTGCCAGCAGCTCCCTTGACAGGGGGCGCTGGGATACGCAGTATTTT
CASSSLDRGRWDTQYF
>NA|TRBJ1-3|NA|15|TRBV11-2
TGTGCCAGCAGCTCAGGACAGAGCTCTGGAAACACCATATATTTT
CASSSGQSSGNTIYF
>TRBD2|TRBJ2-7|few|14|TRBV30
TGTGCCTGGGATCAACTAGCGGGAGTGGGGGAGCAGTACTTC
CAWDQLAGVGEQYF
>TRBD2|TRBJ2-1|NA|17|TRBV19
TGTGCCAGTAGTATAGATCCTAGCGGGGGTTCCTACAATGAGCAGTTCTTC
CASSIDPSGGSYNEQFF
>TRBD2|TRBJ2-1|medium-sized|17|TRBV5-5
TGTGCCAGCAGCTTGCCCCGTCTAGCGGGAGATTCGGTTGAGCAGTTCTTC
CASSLPRLAGDSVEQFF
>NA|TRBJ2-7|NA|15|TRBV9
TGTGCCAGCAGCCCCTCCGGGAGCGTGGTCTGGGAGCAGTACTTC
CASSPSGSVVWEQYF
>TRBD2|TRBJ2-3|NA|16|TRBV7-6
TGTGCCAGCAGCCGGGGACTAGCGGGAGCAACAGATACGCAGTATTTT
CASSRGLAGATDTQYF
>NA|TRBJ2-7|few|11|TRBV10-3
TGTGCCATCAGTGGCAGTTACGAGCAGTACTTC
CAISGSYEQYF